This T cell receptor beta chain was sequenced in a study of T cells in Graves' hyperthyroidism and ophthalmopathy (dated by TCRdb to 2018 to 2020). Context from the whole study: Peripheral blood was collected at initial diagnosis, before any treatment. The approximately 90 discovery patients were randomly split 7:3 into training and test sets. To identify distinguishing TCR V-J signatures, a discovery cohort of about 100 patients was used, comprising approximately 40 with Graves' ophthalmopathy and 57 with stable Graves' hyperthyroidism. After blood sampling, hyperthyroidism patients were treated with methimazole at a starting dose of 30 mg daily, and ophthalmopathy patients were treated with high-dose intravenous methylprednisolone. TCR Vbeta CDR3 sequencing of 120 to 150 peripheral blood samples (roughly 41 ophthalmopathy, around 80 hyperthyroidism and about 17 progressor patients) is reported in the paper. An independent validation cohort of about 20 hyperthyroidism patients and about 15 patients who later progressed to ophthalmopathy tested prospective prediction of ophthalmopathy. The study also compared thyroid tissue and blood T-cell repertoires from 5 to 7 Graves' hyperthyroidism patients. The paper's findings and limits, for the study overall: In cross-validation, a model built on a 13 V-J signature told ophthalmopathy apart from stable hyperthyroidism with about 90% sensitivity and roughly 81% specificity, and in testing the same model reached 80%/75%. In validation, the model predicted progression to ophthalmopathy with approximately 71% sensitivity and around 72% specificity, a median of 6.5 months before onset. No statistical method was used to fix the sample size in advance, and group allocation was not hidden from the investigators. Blood samples also contained most of the expanded thyroid clonotypes (frequency above 0.001), which suggests that blood repertoires may reflect thyroid immune responses.

Ophthalmopathy patients had moderately to severely active disease, Clinical Activity Score of at least 3, NOSPECS grade of at least 4, and duration under 3 months. Exclusion was applied to patients with uncontrolled infections, other autoimmune diseases, pregnancy or lactation. Diagnoses were established on the basis of clinical symptoms, serum thyroxine and TRAb, thyroid ultrasound, and orbital computed tomography. PBMCs were isolated from around 10 ml of fresh peripheral blood by Ficoll-Paque density gradient centrifugation. Total RNA was extracted using Trizol reagent, and RNA quality was assessed on an Agilent 2100 Bioanalyzer. About this clonotype itself: It lacks a known antigen. Qualities for individual bases were not recorded, and no much larger clone is one base off.

V was cut back by 3 bases and J by 3 bases, leaving a gap of 11 bases between them. CDR1 and CDR2 are drawn from the germline V gene: SGHTA, FQGNSA. Counted from cysteine to phenylalanine, this CDR3 has 15 amino acids. Only the CDR3 part of the read is kept: 45 bases, read in frame from the first base. TCR beta CDR3 regions were amplified from RNA transcripts. The first round of RT-PCR for the TCR CDR3 was performed with the HTBI primer set and the Qiagen OneStep RT-PCR kit. The libraries were constructed in a second round of multiplex PCR and then size-selected and purified. The libraries were sequenced on an Illumina HiSeq2000 using paired-end 100 bp reads. Concerning the study's data processing: SOAPnuke was used to process the raw data, throwing out any read that contained adapters or uncalled bases, had a mean Phred below 15, or lacked an exact constant-primer or identifier match. High-quality paired reads were merged with COPE v1.2.5, and unique nucleotide sequences were defined as clonotypes. MiTCR v1.1 was used to align the clonotypes against IMGT TRBV, TRBD and TRBJ reference segments. The analysis included only V-J combinations with a frequency above 0.0001, which together covered approximately 99% of the repertoires. The TCS score was defined as F50 (clonal expansion) divided by E x V (chaos), with BLOSUM62-based TCRdist calculated between CDR3 peptides within each V-J. Welch's t-statistics and random forest reduced around 520 V-J features to some 14, which were used in a naive Bayes classifier (R e1071). The public sequencing data were trimmed at Q25 with fastp and processed into clonotypes with MiXCR by TCRdb, which kept only in-frame beta chains. Each CDR3 protein appears once, grouped with its most common genes and DNA. TCRdb, not the authors, supplied the V and J calls. Within this sample are about 600,000 distinct CDR3 sequences, with 13% to 15% of them counted one time only. Together, the top ten hold 7.1% of the sample.

The TCR sequence derives from a woman between 18 and 30 years old with Graves' ophthalmopathy. In this chain, TRBV7-2 is recombined with TRBJ2-2; a tentative D call is TRBD2 (6 bases match). Material for sequencing was blood. The CDR3: CASSLRSGYTGELFF. The DNA reads TGTGCCAGCAGCTTGAGGAGCGGGTACACCGGGGAGCTGTTTTTT.